Each of the 25 T cell receptor beta chains below was sequenced from the same sample in a study of yellow fever vaccine responses in identical twins. TCRdb redid the calling of the RT-PCR reads with MiXCR, one entry per CDR3 protein. The table records tens of thousands of distinct CDR3 sequences, over 75% of them present only once. Specimen: T cells from blood (PBMCs), unsorted or a sorted subset (not recorded which), collected before or after yellow fever vaccination (not recorded which). All receptors come from a woman in her late teens or twenties who received the yellow fever vaccine.

V usage is TRBV5-1 and J usage is TRBJ1-6, with 9 bases that match TRBD1. The CDR3 spans 15 residues. J gave up 15 bases and V 4 bases, and 14 bases lay outside the gene matches. Germline assignment: CDR1 SGHRS and CDR2 YFSETQ. Written as DNA, the CDR3 is TGCGCCAGCAGCAGTTCCGGACAGGGGTTCTCTCTCCTCCACTTT. Translation gives CASSSSGQGFSLLHF.

The chain carries TRBV9 and TRBJ2-1; D not resolved. V lost 0 bases and J 5 bases, leaving 3 bases between the germline ends. Germline V CDR1 and CDR2: SGDLS, YYNGEE. The CDR3 has 12 residues. The CDR3, as DNA: TGTGCCAGCAGCGTAGGAGACAATGAGCAGTTCTTC. It yields the protein CASSVGDNEQFF.

The V and J genes are TRBV11-1 and TRBJ2-3, with 9 bases fitting TRBD2. The CDR3 has 18 amino acids. Trimming cost V 1 base and J 4 bases; bases outside gene matches: 12. Germline V gives CDR1 SGHAT, CDR2 FQDESV (reference sequence). The CDR3 is CASSLVLTSGSVADTQYF. The CDR3 nucleotides read TGTGCCAGCAGCTTAGTCCTGACTAGCGGATCAGTAGCAGATACGCAGTATTTT.

The chain links TRBV20-1 to TRBJ2-3; the D is unclear. The germline V gene has CDR1 DFQATT and CDR2 SNEGSKA (reference sequence). CDR3 size: 11 residues. Deletions cut 3 bases from V and 6 bases from J, with 7 bases between. The CDR3 region is CSARLSDTQYF. CDR3 nucleotides: TGCAGTGCTAGGTTGTCGGATACGCAGTATTTT.

The V call is TRBV14, the J call TRBJ1-1, with a weak D call TRBD1 (6 bases). V gave up 4 bases and J gave up 4 bases, with 10 bases separating them. Germline-derived CDR1 and CDR2 are SGHDN and FVKESK. This CDR3 spans 13 amino acids. The CDR3 protein is CASSPQGRTEAFF. In DNA form, the CDR3 reads TGTGCCAGCAGCCCACAGGGACGCACTGAAGCTTTCTTT.

The genes are TRBV10-3 and TRBJ2-3; 9 bases agree with TRBD2. The CDR3 runs 16 residues. V shed 1 base and J 3 bases; nucleotides not matched to a gene: 5. The V gene's germline CDR1 is ENHRY and CDR2 SYGVKD. The CDR3 bases are TGTGCCATCAGTGAGTGGGCTAGCGGGAAAACAGATACGCAGTATTTT. Protein sequence: CAISEWASGKTDTQYF.

This clonotype has only a few counts. The chain joins TRBV11-2 to TRBJ2-5; weak D call: TRBD1 (6 bases). From germline, CDR1 is SGHAT and CDR2 FQNNGV. The ends were cut back, 5 bases at V and 4 bases at J, with 14 bases in the middle. The CDR3 is 14 residues long. CDR3 nucleotides: TGTGCCAGCAGCCCTACAGGGCAGCGAGAGACCCAGTACTTC. It encodes CASSPTGQRETQYF.

The CDR3 DNA follows: TGCAGCGTTGAATTCGGACATATGACCCGCGAGCAGTACTTC. This gives the protein CSVEFGHMTREQYF. The chain is built from TRBV29-1 and TRBJ2-7; D is possibly TRBD1 (5 bases). The length of the CDR3 is 14 residues. Trimming removed 2 bases from V and 6 bases from J, with 17 bases in between. CDR1 is SQVTM, CDR2 ANQGSEA, per germline.

The CDR3 region is CASSSLESRETQYF. CDR3 in DNA: TGTGCCAGCAGTTCCTTGGAATCGAGAGAGACCCAGTACTTC. The chain links TRBV27 to TRBJ2-5; no clear D gene. Germline CDR1 reads MNHEY; CDR2 reads SMNVEV (reference sequence). V lost 4 bases, J lost 4 bases, and 13 bases lay in between. This CDR3 spans 14 amino acids.

This clonotype was found once. The V gene is TRBV20-1, the J gene TRBJ2-7; D remains ambiguous. The CDR3 totals 12 residues. Germline V lookup: CDR1 DFQATT, CDR2 SNEGSKA (reference sequence). The germline V and J ends were trimmed by 4 bases and 1 base, with 8 bases remaining between them. In DNA form, the CDR3 reads TGCAGTGCTAACGGCAATTCCTACGAGCAGTACGTC. Translation: CSANGNSYEQYV.

This clonotype has only one observation. The chain recombines TRBV20-1 with TRBJ2-5; 12 nucleotides match TRBD2. Trimming took 7 bases from V and 5 from J; bases not matched to a gene: 8. CDR3 length: 14 residues. CDR1 and CDR2 (germline): DFQATT, SNEGSKA (reference sequence). The chain's CDR3 is CSETSGGLGETQYF. As DNA, the CDR3 is TGCAGTGAGACTAGCGGGGGACTCGGGGAGACCCAGTACTTC.

The chain joins TRBV11-2 to TRBJ2-1; no firm D call. The V gene lost 4 bases and the J gene lost 5 bases, with 12 bases spanning the gap. There are 14 residues in the CDR3. From germline, CDR1 is SGHAT and CDR2 FQNNGV. CDR3 nucleotides: TGTGCCAGCAGCTACTGGACGGAAAACAATGAGCAGTTCTTC. This encodes CASSYWTENNEQFF.

The chain has TRBV11-2 and TRBJ2-7; the D is unclear. The germline V and J ends were trimmed by 4 bases and 3 bases, with 4 bases remaining between them. This CDR3 contains 11 residues. Germline CDR1 and CDR2: SGHAT and FQNNGV. In nucleotides, the CDR3 is TGTGCCAGCAGCTACGGCTACGAGCAGTACTTC. Encoded protein: CASSYGYEQYF.

This chain joins TRBV14 and TRBJ2-7, with 11 bases matching TRBD1. Trimming took 4 bases from V and 2 from J; bases not matched to a gene: 7. The CDR3 totals 16 residues. Germline V gene data show CDR1 as SGHDN and CDR2 as FVKESK. The CDR3: CASSRTPGQGAYEQYF. CDR3 bases: TGTGCCAGCAGCCGCACCCCGGGACAGGGGGCCTACGAGCAGTACTTC.

CDR3 residues: CASSGIPAKNIQYF. As DNA, the CDR3 is TGTGCCAGCAGTGGGATACCAGCCAAAAACATTCAGTACTTC. The gene calls are TRBV11-1 and TRBJ2-4; D remains unclear. The CDR3 has 14 amino acids. The V end lost 6 bases, the J end lost 0 bases, and 9 bases lay between the germline ends. Germline V gene data show CDR1 as SGHAT and CDR2 as FQDESV (reference sequence).

The rearrangement uses TRBV24-1 and TRBJ2-1, with D possibly matching TRBD2 (6 bases). The ends were cut back, 2 bases at V and 7 bases at J, with 11 bases in the middle. In germline, CDR1 is KGHDR, CDR2 SFDVKD. The length of the CDR3 is 14 residues. Here the CDR3 DNA reads TGTGCCACCAGTGATTGGGGAGGCCCTAATGAGCAGTTCTTC. It is translated as CATSDWGGPNEQFF.

The CDR3 sequence: CASSQLVQETQYF. DNA of the CDR3: TGTGCCAGCAGCCAACTAGTCCAAGAGACCCAGTACTTC. The J gene is TRBJ2-5, the V gene TRBV3-1, with D unclear. The ends were cut back, 2 bases at V and 1 base at J, with 5 bases in the middle. This CDR3 is 13 amino acids long. Germline lookup yields CDR1 LGHDT and CDR2 YNNKEL (reference sequence).

This clonotype was picked up one time. V usage is TRBV18 and J usage is TRBJ2-7; D may be TRBD1 (6 bases). V dropped 2 bases and J dropped 3 bases, with 11 bases sitting between them. The CDR3 spans 14 residues. Germline V lookup: CDR1 KGHSH, CDR2 LQKENI. The CDR3 nucleotides are TGTGCCAGCTCACCAAGGCAGGGGAACTACGAGCAGTACGTC. Translated, it gives CASSPRQGNYEQYV.

CDR3 sequence reads: CASSEFASNQPQHF. CDR3 nucleotides: TGTGCCAGCAGTGAGTTTGCTAGCAATCAGCCCCAGCATTTT. The chain links TRBV2 to TRBJ1-5; D gene ambiguous. V lost 3 bases and J lost 0, with 6 bases in between. CDR1 and CDR2 from the germline V gene are SNHLY and FYNNEI. CDR3 size: 14 residues.

This chain connects TRBV29-1 to TRBJ2-3, with 7 bases fitting TRBD2. The CDR3 length is 14 residues. V trimming: 7 bases; J trimming: 2 bases; junction bases outside the gene matches: 9. In germline, CDR1 is SQVTM, CDR2 ANQGSEA. CDR3 nucleotides: TGCAGCGCGGGACCGGGACTACACACAGATACGCAGTATTTT. Its protein is CSAGPGLHTDTQYF.

The chain is built from TRBV20-1 and TRBJ2-5, with TRBD2 as a possible D gene (5 bases). Germline V gives CDR1 DFQATT, CDR2 SNEGSKA (reference sequence). The CDR3 totals 13 residues. Deletions cut 8 bases from V and 5 bases from J, with 18 bases between. The CDR3 is CSTVRGVGETQYF. The CDR3, as DNA: TGCAGTACAGTCCGGGGAGTGGGGGAGACCCAGTACTTC.

This clonotype turned up a few times. The rearrangement uses TRBV11-1 and TRBJ1-3, with D unclear. This CDR3 has 13 residues. The V end was cut by 6 bases, the J end by 0 bases, with 6 bases between. Germline lookup yields CDR1 SGHAT and CDR2 FQDESV (reference sequence). The CDR3 sequence: CASRASSGNTIYF. For the CDR3, the DNA is TGTGCCAGCAGAGCAAGCTCTGGAAACACCATATATTTT. Filled out from reference TRBV11-1 and TRBJ1-3, the complete variable domain reads EAEVAQSPRYKITEKSQAVAFWCDPISGHATLYWYRQILGQGPELLVQFQDESVVDDSQLPKDRFSAERLKGVDSTLKIQPAELGDSAMYLCASRASSGNTIYFGEGSWLTVV.

J is TRBJ2-7 and V is TRBV11-2; D unclear. The CDR3 spans 13 residues. Germline CDR1 and CDR2: SGHAT and FQNNGV. V lost 0 bases and J lost 4, with 7 bases in between. CDR3 region: CASSLDASYEQYF. The CDR3 nucleotides are TGTGCCAGCAGCTTAGATGCAAGTTACGAGCAGTACTTC.

This clonotype was recorded a few times. V gene TRBV29-1 combines with J gene TRBJ2-3, with TRBD1 as a possible D gene (6 bases). The CDR3 totals 14 residues. V was pared by 6 bases and J by 6 bases, with 19 bases between. Germline-derived CDR1 and CDR2 are SQVTM and ANQGSEA. CDR3: CSVEKQGNSDTQYF. The DNA of the CDR3 is TGCAGCGTGGAGAAGCAGGGGAATTCGGATACGCAGTATTTT.

J is TRBJ2-5 and V is TRBV11-3; D not resolved. Per the germline V gene, CDR1 is SGHNT and CDR2 is YENEEA. Trimming removed 5 bases from V and 4 bases from J, with 17 bases in between. The CDR3 contains 15 residues. The DNA of the CDR3 is TGTGCCAGCAGCACCTCATGGAGTCTGGTAGAGACCCAGTACTTC. It encodes CASSTSWSLVETQYF.